These 23 T cell receptor beta chains share one sample of origin, sequenced in a study of T cells after yellow fever vaccination. Using its own MiXCR run on the 5' RACE reads, TCRdb lists one record per CDR3 protein. This repertoire shows some 16,000 distinct CDR3 sequences, about 4.1% found once; its top ten account for roughly 0.37%. Sequencing used PBMCs, either bulk or a sorted T-cell subset (CD4+, CD8+, memory, or dextramer-sorted; not recorded which), obtained 15 days after the yellow fever booster vaccination. The receptors originated from a man aged 25 to 45 who received the YFV17D yellow fever vaccine.

This clonotype was picked up many times. This rearrangement joins TRBV11-2 to TRBJ1-4, with D possibly matching TRBD1 (5 bases). CDR1 is SGHAT and CDR2 is FQNNGV in the germline V gene. The ends were cut back, 1 base at V and 8 bases at J, with 14 bases in the middle. The CDR3 runs to 15 residues. DNA of the CDR3: TGTGCCAGCAGCTTAGCAGGGAACGGAGTAGAAAAACTGTTTTTT. This encodes CASSLAGNGVEKLFF.

There are many counts of this clonotype. This sequence joins TRBV18 and TRBJ1-4; D possibly corresponds to TRBD1 (5 bases). Germline loops: CDR1 KGHSH, CDR2 LQKENI. The CDR3 is 17 amino acids. Between the trimmed V and J ends, which lost 6 bases and 7 bases, there was a span of 24 bases. The CDR3 here is CASSRYQNSERGEKLFF. Here the CDR3 DNA reads TGTGCCAGCTCGCGTTACCAAAATTCCGAAAGGGGTGAAAAACTGTTTTTT. The whole variable domain, filled in from reference TRBV18 and TRBJ1-4, reads NAGVMQNPRHLVRRRGQEARLRCSPMKGHSHVYWYRQLPEEGLKFMVYLQKENIIDESGMPKERFSAEFPKEGPSILRIQQVVRGDSAAYFCASSRYQNSERGEKLFFGSGTQLSVL.

This clonotype was counted many times. V gene TRBV9 combines with J gene TRBJ2-3; 7 bases are a match to TRBD2. The CDR3 runs to 16 residues. CDR1 is SGDLS, CDR2 YYNGEE, per germline. The junction had 8 bases not matched to a gene; V was cut back by 1 base and J by 3 bases. CDR3 coding DNA: TGTGCCAGCAGCGTAAGTCGACGGGAGGTGACAGATACGCAGTATTTT. Translation gives CASSVSRREVTDTQYF. The variable domain in full, with the rest retrieved from reference TRBV9 and TRBJ2-3, is DSGVTQTPKHLITATGQRVTLRCSPRSGDLSVYWYQQSLDQGLQFLIQYYNGEERAKGNILERFSAQQFPDLHSELNLSSLELGDSALYFCASSVSRREVTDTQYFGPGTRLTVL.

In its sample, this clonotype was seen many times. The V and J genes are TRBV7-8 and TRBJ1-6; the D is unclear. The CDR3 sequence is 16 residues long. Trimming pared 5 bases from V and 7 bases from J, leaving 18 bases between. CDR1 and CDR2 from the germline V gene are SGHVS and FQNEAQ. The CDR3 coding sequence is TGTGCCAGCAGCGAGTGGGGTGGCCCTGTAAATTCACCCCTCCACTTT. Amino acids: CASSEWGGPVNSPLHF.

Within the sample, this clonotype is medium-sized. This chain uses TRBV12-3 or TRBV12-4 with TRBJ2-7; perhaps TRBD2 as D (5 bases). The CDR3 extends over 14 amino acids. Trimming left V 7 bases short and J 3 bases short, with 16 bases between. CDR3 sequence reads: CASTPGLAGYEQYF. CDR3 bases: TGTGCCAGCACTCCGGGCCTAGCCGGCTACGAGCAGTACTTC.

The table lists this clonotype with many counts. V gene TRBV12-3 or TRBV12-4 combines with J gene TRBJ2-3; 8 nucleotides match TRBD2. V trimming: 6 bases; J trimming: 3 bases; junction bases outside the gene matches: 5. CDR3 length: 14 residues. The CDR3 bases are TGTGCCAGCAGCCGGACTAGCAGAACAGATACGCAGTATTTT. Translating gives CASSRTSRTDTQYF.

This clonotype was seen repeatedly, ten times or more. The gene calls are TRBV7-8 and TRBJ2-2; TRBD2 might be the D (6 bases). CDR1 is SGHVS and CDR2 is FQNEAQ in the germline V gene. V shed 10 bases and J shed 0 bases, with 12 bases lying between them. The CDR3 covers 14 residues. CDR3 DNA sequence: TGTGCCAACAAGCGGGCTCCGAACACCGGGGAGCTGTTTTTT. This encodes CANKRAPNTGELFF.

This clonotype showed up many times. This rearrangement joins TRBV11-3 to TRBJ2-2; 8 bases match TRBD1. The CDR3 covers 16 residues. The V gene's germline CDR1 is SGHNT and CDR2 YENEEA. Trimming cost V 1 base and J 6 bases; bases outside gene matches: 7. The CDR3 DNA reads TGTGCCAGCAGCTTAGGGGCAGGGGGCGCTTCCGGGGAGCTGTTTTTT. Its protein product is CASSLGAGGASGELFF. Using reference TRBV11-3 and TRBJ2-2 for the parts outside the CDR3, the full variable domain is EAGVVQSPRYKIIEKKQPVAFWCNPISGHNTLYWYLQNLGQGPELLIRYENEEAVDDSQLPKDRFSAERLKGVDSTLKIQPAELGDSAVYLCASSLGAGGASGELFFGEGSRLTVL.

Relative to its sample, this clonotype is medium-sized. The rearrangement uses TRBV7-6 and TRBJ2-3, with D possibly being TRBD1 or TRBD2 (5 bases each). This CDR3 has 16 amino acids. The germline V gene encodes CDR1 SGHVS and CDR2 FNYEAQ. Trimming took off 1 base at V and 5 bases at J, with 16 bases between the two ends. This CDR3 reads CASSLGRLRGGDTQYF. The CDR3 nucleotides read TGTGCCAGCAGCTTAGGGCGACTGAGGGGTGGAGATACGCAGTATTTT.

This clonotype was picked up many times. The chain couples TRBV15 to TRBJ2-2, with a possible D match to TRBD1 (6 bases). This CDR3 is 15 amino acids long. Looked up from germline, CDR1 is LNHNV and CDR2 is YYDKDF (reference sequence). V gave up 4 bases and J gave up 8 bases, with 17 bases separating them. As DNA, the CDR3 is TGTGCCACCAGCAAAGGGGGACCCCGAGTTGGGGAGCTGTTTTTT. Protein product: CATSKGGPRVGELFF.

This clonotype was seen repeatedly, ten times or more. The rearrangement joins TRBV7-3 to TRBJ1-2, with 8 bases identical to TRBD1. V gave up 5 bases and J gave up 8 bases; unmatched junction bases: 7. CDR3 length equals 13 residues. Germline-derived CDR1 and CDR2 are SGHTA and FQGTGA. This CDR3 is CASSERTGSGYTF. The CDR3 DNA is TGTGCCAGCAGCGAACGGACAGGGAGCGGCTACACCTTC.

This clonotype was seen at least ten times. In nucleotides, the CDR3 is TGTGCCAGCAGCAAGGGGGCCCAGTACTTC. Translation: CASSKGAQYF. The chain joins TRBV5-5 to TRBJ2-5, with D possibly matching TRBD1 (6 bases). The CDR3 runs to 10 residues. Germline assignment: CDR1 SGHKS and CDR2 YYEKEE (reference sequence). V was clipped by 4 bases and J by 9 bases, with 7 bases between them.

This clonotype has ten or more counts. The chain links TRBV7-6 to TRBJ2-3, with a weak D call TRBD2 (5 bases). The ends were cut back, 2 bases at V and 0 bases at J, with 12 bases in the middle. The germline V gene encodes CDR1 SGHVS and CDR2 FNYEAQ. This CDR3 contains 16 residues. CDR3 sequence reads: CASSLLLGGSTDTQYF. DNA of the CDR3: TGTGCCAGCAGCTTACTCCTCGGCGGGAGCACAGATACGCAGTATTTT.

This clonotype was observed many times. The rearrangement uses TRBV20-1 and TRBJ2-2; no firm D call. Germline CDR1 is DFQATT and CDR2 is SNEGSKA (reference sequence). This CDR3 comprises 12 residues. The V gene lost 6 bases and the J gene lost 3 bases, with 8 bases spanning the gap. The DNA of the CDR3 is TGCAGTGCCATGACCTACACCGGGGAGCTGTTTTTT. This encodes CSAMTYTGELFF.

This clonotype was counted ten times or more. CDR3 region: CASSFPSNYMLDTQYF. In DNA form, the CDR3 reads TGTGCCAGCAGCTTCCCGTCTAATTACATGTTGGATACGCAGTATTTT. The chain links TRBV5-5 to TRBJ2-3; D ambiguous. Germline V lookup: CDR1 SGHKS, CDR2 YYEKEE (reference sequence). The V end was cut by 2 bases, the J end by 6 bases, with 19 bases between. This CDR3 is 16 amino acids long.

In regard to this clonotype: A much larger clone sits a single nucleotide away, making a read error possible. V is TRBV11-2 and J is TRBJ2-5, with no clear D. CDR1 and CDR2 from the germline V gene are SGHAT and FQNNGV. There are 11 residues in the CDR3. This CDR3 reads CSSSMSQTQYF. In DNA form, the CDR3 reads TGTTCCAGCAGTATGTCCCAGACCCAGTACTTC.

In its sample, this clonotype was seen many times. V usage is TRBV7-2 and J usage is TRBJ1-2; D is ambiguous. CDR1 is SGHTA, CDR2 FQGNSA, per germline. There are 15 residues in the CDR3. With 1 base removed from V and 1 base from J, the gap between germline ends came to 10 bases. The CDR3 DNA reads TGTGCCAGCAGCTTAGGGCAGCTAGATAACTATGGCTACACCTTC. Amino acids: CASSLGQLDNYGYTF. Full variable domain (remainder filled in from reference TRBV7-2 and TRBJ1-2): GAGVSQSPSNKVTEKGKDVELRCDPISGHTALYWYRQSLGQGLEFLIYFQGNSAPDKSGLPSDRFSAERTGGSVSTLTIQRTQQEDSAVYLCASSLGQLDNYGYTFGSGTRLTVV.

This clonotype was observed at least ten times. The chain employs TRBV7-2 and TRBJ2-3; 7 bases line up with TRBD2. The germline gives CDR1 SGHTA, CDR2 FQGNSA. The V gene end was trimmed by 3 bases and the J gene end by 1 base; junction bases not matched to a gene: 7. The CDR3 totals 16 residues. The CDR3 region is CASSFPEGGGTDTQYF. CDR3 DNA sequence: TGTGCCAGCAGCTTCCCGGAGGGAGGGGGCACAGATACGCAGTATTTT. Based on the CDR3 plus reference TRBV7-2 and TRBJ2-3, the full variable domain is GAGVSQSPSNKVTEKGKDVELRCDPISGHTALYWYRQSLGQGLEFLIYFQGNSAPDKSGLPSDRFSAERTGGSVSTLTIQRTQQEDSAVYLCASSFPEGGGTDTQYFGPGTRLTVL.

At least ten counts were recorded for this clonotype. CDR3 in DNA: TGTGCCAGCAGGGTTAGCACCGGGGAGCTGTTTTTT. Translation: CASRVSTGELFF. The chain couples TRBV6-5 to TRBJ2-2; no clear D. The CDR3 totals 12 residues. V shed 6 bases and J shed 4 bases, with 6 bases lying between them. The germline CDR1 and CDR2 sequences are MNHEY and SVGAGI.

This clonotype was seen ten or more times. The rearrangement links TRBV7-8 to TRBJ1-5; TRBD1 is a possible D gene (5 bases). The CDR3 spans 15 residues. Germline V gene data show CDR1 as SGHVS and CDR2 as FQNEAQ. The germline V and J ends were trimmed by 3 bases and 0 bases, with 9 bases remaining between them. The CDR3: CASSLTDYSNQPQHF. In DNA form, the CDR3 reads TGTGCCAGCAGCTTGACAGATTATAGCAATCAGCCCCAGCATTTT.

This clonotype was counted ten times or more. This chain joins TRBV12-3 or TRBV12-4 and TRBJ1-1; D is ambiguous. CDR3 size: 12 residues. V lost 7 bases and J lost 4, with 10 bases in between. The CDR3 sequence is CASTLEGTEAFF. The CDR3 nucleotides read TGTGCCAGCACTCTTGAGGGCACTGAAGCTTTCTTT.

This clonotype was observed at least ten times. V gene TRBV20-1 combines with J gene TRBJ1-6; D gene ambiguous. Germline-derived CDR1 and CDR2 are DFQATT and SNEGSKA (reference sequence). With 6 bases removed from V and 6 bases from J, the gap between germline ends came to 21 bases. The CDR3 is 16 amino acids. The CDR3 loop reads CSAKGIETGRNSPLHF. The DNA of the CDR3 is TGCAGTGCAAAGGGTATCGAAACGGGTCGTAATTCACCCCTCCACTTT.

This clonotype is categorized as medium-sized. This CDR3 reads CASSRQRVLTGELFF. The CDR3 DNA reads as TGCGCCAGCAGCCGACAGCGGGTACTCACCGGGGAGCTGTTTTTT. The chain uses TRBV4-3 and TRBJ2-2, with D possibly being TRBD2 (6 bases). Germline CDR1 and CDR2: LGHNA and YSLEER. The length of the CDR3 is 15 residues. Trimming pared 4 bases from V and 4 bases from J, leaving 13 bases between.